The present T cell receptor beta chain was sequenced within a study of T cell responses to AZD1222 COVID-19 vaccine. Overall study findings and caveats: Nearly half of unique spike-specific TCRs reportedly avoided B.1.351 and B.1.1.7 mutated regions. Spike-specific TCR breadth and depth grew following two AZD1222 doses. Donors, mostly white British, included more females; clonal diversity was possibly underestimated.

J lost 3 bases, V lost 3 bases, and 11 bases had no gene match. The CDR3 runs 16 residues. CDR1 SGHRS and CDR2 YFSETQ come from the germline V gene. This clone has a handful of counts. Its antigen is unidentified. Assay: immunoSEQ multiplex PCR; the TCRdb copy retains only in-frame clones and omits some. The table has 74,000 or so clones, roughly 85% seen once. J is TRBJ1-1 and V is TRBV5-1; 7 nucleotides match TRBD1. This clonotype was sampled from an adult in good health. This specimen was peripheral blood, taken on day 0 of AZD1222 vaccination. The CDR3 DNA reads TGCGCCAGCAGCTGGGGGTACAGGGGAGTAGACACTGAAGCTTTCTTT. Its protein is CASSWGYRGVDTEAFF. Together with reference TRBV5-1 and TRBJ1-1, the CDR3 gives the full variable domain: KAGVTQTPRYLIKTRGQQVTLSCSPISGHRSVSWYQQTPGQGLQFLFEYFSETQRNKGNFPGRFSGRQFSNSRSEMNVSTLELGDSALYLCASSWGYRGVDTEAFFGQGTRLTVV.